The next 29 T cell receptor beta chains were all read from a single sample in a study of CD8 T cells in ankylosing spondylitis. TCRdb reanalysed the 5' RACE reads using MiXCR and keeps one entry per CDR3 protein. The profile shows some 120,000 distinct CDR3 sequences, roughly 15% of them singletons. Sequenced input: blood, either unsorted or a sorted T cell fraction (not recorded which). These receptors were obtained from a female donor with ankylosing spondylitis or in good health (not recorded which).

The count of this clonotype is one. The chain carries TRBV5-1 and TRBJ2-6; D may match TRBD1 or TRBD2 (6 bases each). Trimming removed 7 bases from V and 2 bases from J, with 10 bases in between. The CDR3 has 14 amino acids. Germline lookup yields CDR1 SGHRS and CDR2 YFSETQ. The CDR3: CASRGTTGANVLTF. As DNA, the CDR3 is TGCGCCAGCCGGGGGACAACTGGGGCCAACGTCCTGACTTTC.

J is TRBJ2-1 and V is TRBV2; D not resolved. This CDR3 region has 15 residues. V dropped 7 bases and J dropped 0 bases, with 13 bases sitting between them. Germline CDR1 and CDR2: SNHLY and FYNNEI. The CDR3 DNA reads TGTGCCAGCAAAGTTACGGGTGACTCCTACAATGAGCAGTTCTTC. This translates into CASKVTGDSYNEQFF.

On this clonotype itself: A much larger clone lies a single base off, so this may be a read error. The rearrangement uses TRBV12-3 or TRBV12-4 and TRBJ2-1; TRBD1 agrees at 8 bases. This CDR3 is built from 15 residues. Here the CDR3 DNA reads TGTACCAGCAGTTCCGACAGGGGCTCCTACAATGAGCAGTTCTTC. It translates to CTSSSDRGSYNEQFF.

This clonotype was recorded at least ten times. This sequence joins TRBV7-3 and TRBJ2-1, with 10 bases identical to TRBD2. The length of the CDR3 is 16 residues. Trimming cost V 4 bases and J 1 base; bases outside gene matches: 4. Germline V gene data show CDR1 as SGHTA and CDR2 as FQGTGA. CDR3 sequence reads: CASSYRLAGSYNEQFF. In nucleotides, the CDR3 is TGTGCCAGCAGCTACAGACTAGCGGGTTCCTACAATGAGCAGTTCTTC.

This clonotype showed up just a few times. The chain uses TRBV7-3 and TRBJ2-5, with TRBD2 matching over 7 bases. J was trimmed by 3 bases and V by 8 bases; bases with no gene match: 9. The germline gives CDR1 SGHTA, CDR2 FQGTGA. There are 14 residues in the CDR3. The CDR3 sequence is CASSSQAGEETQYF. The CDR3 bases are TGTGCCAGCTCGAGTCAGGCGGGAGAAGAGACCCAGTACTTC.

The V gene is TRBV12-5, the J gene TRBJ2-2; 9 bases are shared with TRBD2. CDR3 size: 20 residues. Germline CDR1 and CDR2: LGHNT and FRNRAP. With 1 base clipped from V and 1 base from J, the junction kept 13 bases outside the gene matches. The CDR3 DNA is TGTGCTAGTGGTTTGGGGCCCTTACCCTTGACTAGCGGGAACACCGGGGAGCTGTTTTTT. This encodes CASGLGPLPLTSGNTGELFF.

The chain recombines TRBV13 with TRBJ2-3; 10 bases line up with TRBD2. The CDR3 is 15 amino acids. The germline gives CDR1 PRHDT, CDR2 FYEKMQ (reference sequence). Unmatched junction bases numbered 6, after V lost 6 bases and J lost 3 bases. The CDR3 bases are TGTGCCAGCAGTTCAAGACTAGCGGGTACAGATACGCAGTATTTT. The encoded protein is CASSSRLAGTDTQYF.

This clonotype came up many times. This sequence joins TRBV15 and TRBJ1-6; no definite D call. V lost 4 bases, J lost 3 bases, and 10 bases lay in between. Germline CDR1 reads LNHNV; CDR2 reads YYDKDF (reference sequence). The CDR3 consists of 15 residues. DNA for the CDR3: TGTGCCACCAGCAAAGGACGGAGCTATAATTCACCCCTCCACTTT. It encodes CATSKGRSYNSPLHF.

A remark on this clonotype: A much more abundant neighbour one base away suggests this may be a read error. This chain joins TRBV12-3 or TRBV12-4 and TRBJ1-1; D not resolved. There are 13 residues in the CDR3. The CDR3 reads CASSPRPNTDAFF. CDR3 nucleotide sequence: TGTGCCAGCAGTCCTCGCCCGAACACTGACGCTTTCTTT.

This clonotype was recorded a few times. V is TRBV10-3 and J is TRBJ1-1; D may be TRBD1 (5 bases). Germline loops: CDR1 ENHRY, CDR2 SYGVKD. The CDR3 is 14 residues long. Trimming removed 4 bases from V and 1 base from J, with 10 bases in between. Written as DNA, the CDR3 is TGTGCCATCAGTGTGGGGCCTGGGAACACTGAAGCTTTCTTT. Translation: CAISVGPGNTEAFF.

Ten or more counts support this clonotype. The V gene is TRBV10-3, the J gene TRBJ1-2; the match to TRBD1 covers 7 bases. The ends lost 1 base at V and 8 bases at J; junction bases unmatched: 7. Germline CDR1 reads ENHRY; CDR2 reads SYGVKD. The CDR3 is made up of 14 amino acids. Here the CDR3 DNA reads TGTGCCATCAGTGAGTACACAGGGGATTTCGGCTACACCTTC. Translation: CAISEYTGDFGYTF.

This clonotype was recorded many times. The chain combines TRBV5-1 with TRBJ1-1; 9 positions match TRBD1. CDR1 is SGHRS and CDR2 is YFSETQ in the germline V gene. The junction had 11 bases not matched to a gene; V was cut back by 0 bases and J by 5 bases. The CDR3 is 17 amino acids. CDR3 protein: CASSLEGTGWGETEAFF. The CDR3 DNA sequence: TGCGCCAGCAGCTTGGAAGGGACAGGGTGGGGGGAAACTGAAGCTTTCTTT.

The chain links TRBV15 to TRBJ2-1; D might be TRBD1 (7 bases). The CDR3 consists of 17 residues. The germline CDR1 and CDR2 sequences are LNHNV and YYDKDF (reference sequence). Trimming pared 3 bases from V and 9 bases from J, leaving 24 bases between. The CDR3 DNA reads TGTGCCACCAGCAGTAAAGGAGGGGGACAGCGGTTGGTTGAGCAGTTCTTC. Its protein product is CATSSKGGGQRLVEQFF.

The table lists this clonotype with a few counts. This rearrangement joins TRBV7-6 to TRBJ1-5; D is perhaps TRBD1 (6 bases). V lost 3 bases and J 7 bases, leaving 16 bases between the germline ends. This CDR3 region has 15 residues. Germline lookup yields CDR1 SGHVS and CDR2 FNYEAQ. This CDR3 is CASSLEQGYRQPQHF. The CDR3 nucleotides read TGTGCCAGCAGCTTGGAACAGGGCTATCGGCAGCCCCAGCATTTT. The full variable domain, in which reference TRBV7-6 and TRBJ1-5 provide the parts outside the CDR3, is GAGVSQSPRYKVTKRGQDVALRCDPISGHVSLYWYRQALGQGPEFLTYFNYEAQQDKSGLPNDRFSAERPEGSISTLTIQRTEQRDSAMYRCASSLEQGYRQPQHFGDGTRLSIL.

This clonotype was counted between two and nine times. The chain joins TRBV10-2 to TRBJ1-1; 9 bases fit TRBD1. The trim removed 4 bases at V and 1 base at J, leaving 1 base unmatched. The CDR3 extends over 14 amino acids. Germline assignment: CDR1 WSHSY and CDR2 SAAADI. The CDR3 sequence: CASSGGQGNTEAFF. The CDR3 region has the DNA TGCGCCAGCAGTGGGGGACAGGGGAACACTGAAGCTTTCTTT.

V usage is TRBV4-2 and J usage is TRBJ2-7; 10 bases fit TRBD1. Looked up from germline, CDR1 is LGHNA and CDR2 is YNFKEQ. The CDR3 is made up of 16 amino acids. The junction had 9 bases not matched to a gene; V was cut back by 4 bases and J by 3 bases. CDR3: CASSLQGTGEIYEQYF. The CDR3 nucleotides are TGTGCCAGCAGCCTCCAGGGGACAGGGGAAATCTACGAGCAGTACTTC.

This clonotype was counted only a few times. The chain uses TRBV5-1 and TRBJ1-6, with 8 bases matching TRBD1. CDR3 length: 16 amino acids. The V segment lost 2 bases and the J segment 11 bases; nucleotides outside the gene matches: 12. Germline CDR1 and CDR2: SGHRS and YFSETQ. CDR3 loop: CASSLRRGRMGAPLHF. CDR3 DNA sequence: TGCGCCAGCAGCTTACGCAGGGGGCGCATGGGAGCACCCCTCCACTTT.

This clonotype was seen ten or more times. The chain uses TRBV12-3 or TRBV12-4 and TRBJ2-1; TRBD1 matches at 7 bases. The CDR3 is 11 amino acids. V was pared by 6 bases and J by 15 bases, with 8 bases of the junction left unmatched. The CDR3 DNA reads TGTGCCAGCAGCCCAGGGACAGTTCGGTTCTTC. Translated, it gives CASSPGTVRFF.

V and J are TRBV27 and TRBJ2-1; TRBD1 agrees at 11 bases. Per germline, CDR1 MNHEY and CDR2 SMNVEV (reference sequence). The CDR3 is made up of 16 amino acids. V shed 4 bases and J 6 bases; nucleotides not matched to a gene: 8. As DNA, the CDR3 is TGTGCCAGCAGTTCCCCGGACAGGGGGCAAGGCAATGAGCAGTTCTTC. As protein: CASSSPDRGQGNEQFF.

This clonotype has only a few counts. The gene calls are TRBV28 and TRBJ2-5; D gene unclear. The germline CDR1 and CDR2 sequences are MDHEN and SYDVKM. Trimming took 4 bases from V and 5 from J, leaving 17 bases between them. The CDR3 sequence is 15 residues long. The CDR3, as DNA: TGTGCCAGCAGTTCCCCCAGTGTAAACCTGGAGACCCAGTACTTC. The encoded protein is CASSSPSVNLETQYF.

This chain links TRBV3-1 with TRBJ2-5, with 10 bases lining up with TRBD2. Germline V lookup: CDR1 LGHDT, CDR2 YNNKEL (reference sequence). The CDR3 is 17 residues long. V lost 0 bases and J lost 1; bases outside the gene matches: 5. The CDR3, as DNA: TGTGCCAGCAGCCAAGACCGGCTAGCGGGGGCCCAAGAGACCCAGTACTTC. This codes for CASSQDRLAGAQETQYF.

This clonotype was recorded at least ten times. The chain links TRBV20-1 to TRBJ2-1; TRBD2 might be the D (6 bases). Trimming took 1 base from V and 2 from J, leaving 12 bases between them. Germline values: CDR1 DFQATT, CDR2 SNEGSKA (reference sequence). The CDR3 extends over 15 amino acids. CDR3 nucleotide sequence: TGCAGTGCTAGAGGTCCGCGGGACCCCTACAATGAGCAGTTCTTC. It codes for CSARGPRDPYNEQFF.

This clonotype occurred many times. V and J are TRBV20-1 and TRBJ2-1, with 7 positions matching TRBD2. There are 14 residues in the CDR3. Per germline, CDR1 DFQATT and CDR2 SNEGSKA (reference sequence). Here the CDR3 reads CSVTAGATYNEQFF. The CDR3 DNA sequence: TGCAGCGTCACGGCGGGAGCAACCTACAATGAGCAGTTCTTC.

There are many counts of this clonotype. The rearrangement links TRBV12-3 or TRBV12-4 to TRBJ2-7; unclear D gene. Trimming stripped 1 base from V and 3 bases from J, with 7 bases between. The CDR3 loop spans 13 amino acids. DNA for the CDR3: TGTGCCAGCAGTTTAGATGAGTTCTACGAGCAGTACTTC. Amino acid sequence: CASSLDEFYEQYF.

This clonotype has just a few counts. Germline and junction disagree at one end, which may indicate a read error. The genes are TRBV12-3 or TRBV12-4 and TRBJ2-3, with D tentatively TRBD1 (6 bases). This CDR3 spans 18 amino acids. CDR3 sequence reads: CTSSLARLATGNTDTQYF. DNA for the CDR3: TGTACCAGCAGTTTAGCTCGACTCGCGACAGGCAACACAGATACGCAGTATTTT.

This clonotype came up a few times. The CDR3 is CASSQGFSSTYEQYF. DNA of the CDR3: TGTGCCAGCAGCCAAGGATTTAGCTCTACCTACGAGCAGTACTTC. The V and J genes are TRBV4-2 and TRBJ2-7; D not resolved. With 1 base removed from V and 2 bases from J, the gap between germline ends came to 12 bases. CDR3 length: 15 residues. The germline CDR1 and CDR2 sequences are LGHNA and YNFKEQ.

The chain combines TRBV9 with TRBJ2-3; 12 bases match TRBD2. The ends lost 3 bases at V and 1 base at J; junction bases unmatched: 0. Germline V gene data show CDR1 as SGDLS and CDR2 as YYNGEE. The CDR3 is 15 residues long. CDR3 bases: TGTGCCAGCAGCGGACTAGCGGGGGGCACAGATACGCAGTATTTT. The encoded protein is CASSGLAGGTDTQYF.

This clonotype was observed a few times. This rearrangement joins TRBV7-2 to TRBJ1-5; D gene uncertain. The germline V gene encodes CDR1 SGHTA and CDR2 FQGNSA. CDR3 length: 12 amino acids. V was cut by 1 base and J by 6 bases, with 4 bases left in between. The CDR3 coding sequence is TGTGCCAGCAGCTTAGGGGGTCAGCCCCAGCATTTT. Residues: CASSLGGQPQHF.

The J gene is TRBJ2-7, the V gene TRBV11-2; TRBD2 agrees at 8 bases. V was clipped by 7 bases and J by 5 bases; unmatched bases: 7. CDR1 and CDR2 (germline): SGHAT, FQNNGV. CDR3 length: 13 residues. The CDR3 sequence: CASTPGGFNEQYF. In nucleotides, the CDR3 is TGTGCCAGCACACCGGGGGGGTTCAACGAGCAGTACTTC.